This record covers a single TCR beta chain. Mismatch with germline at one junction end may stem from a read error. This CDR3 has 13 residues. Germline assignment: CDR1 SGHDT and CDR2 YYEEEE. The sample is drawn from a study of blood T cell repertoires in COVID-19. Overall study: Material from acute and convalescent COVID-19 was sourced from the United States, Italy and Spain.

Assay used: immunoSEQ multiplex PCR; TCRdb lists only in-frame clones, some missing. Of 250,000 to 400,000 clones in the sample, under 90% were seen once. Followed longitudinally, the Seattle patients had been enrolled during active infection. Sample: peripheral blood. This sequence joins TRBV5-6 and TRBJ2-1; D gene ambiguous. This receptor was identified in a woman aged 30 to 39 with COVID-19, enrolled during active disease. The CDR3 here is CTSSLAGVDEQFF. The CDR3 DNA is TGTACCAGCAGCTTGGCCGGAGTCGATGAGCAGTTCTTC.